This paragraph reports one T cell receptor beta chain. Its specificity is not known. TCRdb re-called the 5' RACE reads with MiXCR, one entry per CDR3 protein. The top ten clones hold about 5% of a sample with about 5,700 distinct CDR3 sequences, around 34% of them seen once. Per germline, CDR1 SEHNR and CDR2 FQNEAQ (reference sequence). The CDR3 consists of 14 residues. V lost 5 bases, J lost 0 bases, and 10 bases lay in between. Study-wide points: The TCR gene usage of tumor memory CD4+ T cells clustered together with blood and lymph node memory CD4+ cells and with lymph node naive CD4+ cells.

V is TRBV7-9 and J is TRBJ1-1; D remains unclear. This sequence was found in a female donor with breast cancer. Sequenced material: naive CD4+ T cells sorted from a lymph node. Subset meaning: naive CD4+ T cells, CD4+CD45RA+CD25-. The CDR3 region is CASSPERVNTEAFF. In DNA form, the CDR3 reads TGTGCCAGCAGCCCCGAGAGGGTGAACACTGAAGCTTTCTTT.